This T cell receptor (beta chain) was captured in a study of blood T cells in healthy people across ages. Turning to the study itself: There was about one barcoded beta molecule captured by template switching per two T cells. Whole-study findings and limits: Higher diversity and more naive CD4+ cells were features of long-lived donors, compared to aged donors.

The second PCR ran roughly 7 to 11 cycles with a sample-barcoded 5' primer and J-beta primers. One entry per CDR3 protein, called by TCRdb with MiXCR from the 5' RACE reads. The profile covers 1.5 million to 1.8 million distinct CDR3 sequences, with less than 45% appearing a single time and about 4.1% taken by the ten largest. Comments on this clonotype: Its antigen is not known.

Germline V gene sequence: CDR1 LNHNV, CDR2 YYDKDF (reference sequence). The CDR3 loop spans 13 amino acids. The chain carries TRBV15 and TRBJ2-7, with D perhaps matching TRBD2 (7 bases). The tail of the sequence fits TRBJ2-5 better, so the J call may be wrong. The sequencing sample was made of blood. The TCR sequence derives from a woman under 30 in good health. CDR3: CATGGATQETQYF. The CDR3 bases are TGTGCCACCGGGGGGGCCACCCAAGAGACCCAGTACTTC.